This T cell receptor beta chain was documented in a study of blood T cell repertoires in COVID-19. In the study overall: COVID-19 samples collected from the United States, Italy and Spain covered acute and convalescent phases. T cells, B-cell-depleted T cells, or PBMCs supplied cDNA or gDNA.

In germline, CDR1 is MNHEY, CDR2 SVGEGT. The V and J ends lost 2 bases and 6 bases, in that order; junction bases with no gene match: 4. The CDR3 is 13 residues long. How the authors handled the data: Amplifying reference gene primers gave estimates of nucleated cell counts. This table comes from immunoSEQ multiplex PCR, and its TCRdb copy is limited to in-frame clones, with some not included. The V and J calls and the clone size are those of that table, but D and trimming were determined from the DNA. This table has roughly 250,000 clones, 82% appearing once. This receptor was identified in a woman aged 60-75 years with active or convalescent COVID-19. V is TRBV6-2 or TRBV6-3 and J is TRBJ2-7; 7 bases map to TRBD1. The specimen was peripheral blood. Here the CDR3 reads CASSYDRESEQYF. The CDR3 DNA sequence: TGTGCCAGCAGTTACGACAGGGAGAGCGAGCAGTACTTC.